The next 22 T cell receptor beta chains were all read from a single sample in a study of OX40 agonist ivuxolimab in advanced cancers. Sequenced by immunoSEQ multiplex PCR; TCRdb stores in-frame clones only, minus some. The table includes 70,000 or so clones, around 89% detected once. The source was CD4+ or CD8+ T cells sorted from blood, collected in a trial of the OX40 agonist ivuxolimab. These receptors originate from an adult with an advanced solid tumor such as melanoma, head and neck, liver or kidney cancer.

Only one count was recorded for this clone. The chain combines TRBV11-3 with TRBJ2-1, with 10 nucleotides matching TRBD2. Looked up from germline, CDR1 is SGHNT and CDR2 is YENEEA. The V segment lost 7 bases and the J segment 7 bases; nucleotides outside the gene matches: 16. This CDR3 contains 17 residues. For the CDR3, the DNA is TGTGCCAGCATCCCCGGCGGTCTAGCGGGAGAAGGGAATGAGCAGTTCTTC. Translation: CASIPGGLAGEGNEQFF.

The chain joins TRBV30 to TRBJ2-3; 9 bases match TRBD1. After removal of 3 bases from V and 3 bases from J, the junction contained 4 bases not matched to a gene. The CDR3 is 14 residues long. CDR1 GTSNPN and CDR2 SVGIG come from the germline V gene (reference sequence). The CDR3 bases are TGTGCCTGGAGGGGGACAGGGTGGACAGATACGCAGTATTTT. This codes for CAWRGTGWTDTQYF.

This chain connects TRBV10-1 to TRBJ2-1, with 7 bases lining up with TRBD2. Trimming at V came to 3 bases and at J to 0 bases, leaving 5 bases not matched to a gene. The CDR3 covers 16 residues. The V gene's germline CDR1 is WNHNN and CDR2 SYGVQD (reference sequence). CDR3 coding DNA: TGCGCCAGCAGTGATCTAGCGGCCAGCTCCTACAATGAGCAGTTCTTC. It encodes CASSDLAASSYNEQFF.

V is TRBV6-4 and J is TRBJ1-2; 8 bases are shared with TRBD1. CDR1 and CDR2 (germline): MRHNA, SNTAGT. This CDR3 contains 14 residues. V dropped 10 bases and J dropped 4; count of bases not matched to a gene: 11. CDR3 DNA sequence: TGTGCCACCAGAAAGACAGGGGAAGGCTATGGCTACACCTTC. Protein sequence: CATRKTGEGYGYTF.

This chain joins TRBV13 and TRBJ2-2; the D call may be TRBD1 or TRBD2 (5 bases each). The CDR3 length is 17 residues. Germline lookup yields CDR1 PRHDT and CDR2 FYEKMQ (reference sequence). V gave up 1 base and J gave up 5 bases, with 17 bases separating them. The CDR3 region is CASSLDIPGARTGELFF. For the CDR3, the DNA is TGTGCCAGCAGCTTAGATATCCCCGGGGCGCGGACCGGGGAGCTGTTTTTT.

V and J are TRBV19 and TRBJ2-4; D is unclear. This CDR3 contains 15 residues. CDR1 LNHDA and CDR2 SQIVND come from the germline V gene (reference sequence). With 1 base removed from V and 0 bases from J, the gap between germline ends came to 7 bases. The CDR3 bases are TGTGCCAGTAGTATAGGGGGAAGAGCCAAAAACATTCAGTACTTC. It yields the protein CASSIGGRAKNIQYF.

V and J are TRBV29-1 and TRBJ1-1, with D maybe TRBD1 (6 bases). The CDR3 sequence is 13 residues long. The germline V and J ends were trimmed by 7 bases and 5 bases, with 17 bases remaining between them. Per the germline V gene, CDR1 is SQVTM and CDR2 is ANQGSEA. The CDR3 protein is CSGVQGSRTEAFF. Here the CDR3 DNA reads TGCAGCGGGGTACAGGGTAGTCGGACTGAAGCTTTCTTT.

The chain has TRBV5-6 and TRBJ2-3; 9 bases match TRBD2. The CDR3 extends over 16 amino acids. Germline V CDR1 and CDR2: SGHDT, YYEEEE. The J segment lost 2 bases and the V segment lost 5 bases, leaving 9 bases of the junction unmatched. The DNA for the CDR3 is TGTGCCAGCAGGAAACGACTAGCGGATTACACAGATACGCAGTATTTT. Translation gives CASRKRLADYTDTQYF.

V gene TRBV9 combines with J gene TRBJ2-1, with 8 bases matching TRBD2. V trimming: 3 bases; J trimming: 1 base; junction bases outside the gene matches: 6. The CDR3 loop spans 16 amino acids. The germline CDR1 and CDR2 sequences are SGDLS and YYNGEE. The chain's CDR3 is CASSGPGGPSYNEQFF. In DNA form, the CDR3 reads TGTGCCAGCAGCGGCCCGGGAGGGCCATCCTACAATGAGCAGTTCTTC. Together with reference TRBV9 and TRBJ2-1, the CDR3 gives the full variable domain: DSGVTQTPKHLITATGQRVTLRCSPRSGDLSVYWYQQSLDQGLQFLIQYYNGEERAKGNILERFSAQQFPDLHSELNLSSLELGDSALYFCASSGPGGPSYNEQFFGPGTRLTVL.

V is TRBV7-9 and J is TRBJ2-7, with D possibly TRBD2 on 6 matching bases. CDR3 length: 16 residues. CDR1 is SEHNR and CDR2 is FQNEAQ in the germline V gene (reference sequence). V was pared by 5 bases and J by 6 bases, with 23 bases between. DNA of the CDR3: TGTGCCAGCAGCCCGCCTTCGGGGGATAGGGGTGGCGAGCAGTACTTC. Translation: CASSPPSGDRGGEQYF.

This clone was observed a single time. The CDR3 DNA reads as TGTGCCATCAGTGAGTCAGACAGGGCTCCGTACGAGCAGTACTTC. Its translation is CAISESDRAPYEQYF. The chain couples TRBV10-3 to TRBJ2-7; TRBD1 agrees at 7 bases. V lost 0 bases, J lost 4 bases, and 6 bases stayed unmatched. CDR1 ENHRY and CDR2 SYGVKD come from the germline V gene. The CDR3 is 15 amino acids.

This clone occurred once. The chain carries TRBV5-1 and TRBJ2-3; TRBD2 aligns across 8 bases. The CDR3 loop spans 14 amino acids. Germline trimming cut 7 bases from V and 4 bases from J; bases unmatched to any gene: 8. In germline, CDR1 is SGHRS, CDR2 YFSETQ. The CDR3 sequence is CASLPGLGPDTQYF. The CDR3 nucleotides are TGCGCCAGCTTGCCGGGACTAGGTCCAGATACGCAGTATTTT.

The rearrangement joins TRBV7-8 to TRBJ1-1; 7 bases fit TRBD1. The CDR3 totals 14 residues. Looked up from germline, CDR1 is SGHVS and CDR2 is FQNEAQ. V shed 5 bases and J 11 bases; nucleotides not matched to a gene: 14. The CDR3 nucleotides read TGTGCCAGCAGCCCGCTGAGGGAGGGGGCTTCGGCTTTCTTT. Amino acid sequence: CASSPLREGASAFF.

This sequence joins TRBV7-3 and TRBJ2-2, with D perhaps given as TRBD1 or TRBD2 (5 bases each). This CDR3 contains 19 residues. CDR1 SGHTA and CDR2 FQGTGA come from the germline V gene. V was pared by 1 base and J by 0 bases, with 18 bases between. The CDR3 DNA reads as TGTGCCAGCAGCTTAAGTCCCGGGACGGCCCTTACGAACACCGGGGAGCTGTTTTTT. Translation gives CASSLSPGTALTNTGELFF.

Of note for this clone: The conserved phenylalanine or tryptophan normally closing the CDR3 is absent here, so this likely arose from a read error. CDR3 DNA sequence: TGTGCCAGCAGCCCTCCCGGGACCCAAGGTCCTGGAAACACCATATATTCT. Protein product: CASSPPGTQGPGNTIYS. V and J are TRBV7-9 and TRBJ1-3; tentative D call: TRBD1 (5 bases). The germline V gene has CDR1 SEHNR and CDR2 FQNEAQ (reference sequence). This CDR3 has 17 amino acids. V lost 5 bases and J 2 bases, leaving 19 bases between the germline ends.

The chain is built from TRBV6-5 and TRBJ2-3; 7 bases are shared with TRBD2. Germline assignment: CDR1 MNHEY and CDR2 SVGAGI. The CDR3 loop spans 15 amino acids. V lost 6 bases, J lost 1 base, and 7 bases stayed unmatched. In DNA, the CDR3 is TGTGCCAGCAGCTCGCCAGGGAGGGGCACAGATACGCAGTATTTT. It encodes CASSSPGRGTDTQYF.

The CDR3 nucleotides read TGTGCCAGCAGCCCCGGACAGGGCCAAGAGACCCAGTACTTC. Translating gives CASSPGQGQETQYF. J is TRBJ2-5 and V is TRBV7-9, with 8 bases lining up with TRBD1. The J segment lost 1 base and the V segment lost 5 bases, leaving 3 bases of the junction unmatched. CDR1 SEHNR and CDR2 FQNEAQ come from the germline V gene (reference sequence). This CDR3 has 14 amino acids. The entire variable domain, with the rest obtained from reference TRBV7-9 and TRBJ2-5, is as follows: DTGVSQNPRHKITKRGQNVTFRCDPISEHNRLYWYRQTLGQGPEFLTYFQNEAQLEKSRLLSDRFSAERPKGSFSTLEIQRTEQGDSAMYLCASSPGQGQETQYFGPGTRLLVL.

As DNA, the CDR3 is TGCGCCAGCACTGAGCAGGTTGAGCAGTTCTTC. This sequence encodes CASTEQVEQFF. The rearrangement uses TRBV5-1 and TRBJ2-1; D is unclear. V gave up 6 bases and J gave up 9 bases, with 10 bases separating them. The CDR3 runs to 11 residues. Germline V gene data show CDR1 as SGHRS and CDR2 as YFSETQ. The variable domain in full, with the rest retrieved from reference TRBV5-1 and TRBJ2-1, is KAGVTQTPRYLIKTRGQQVTLSCSPISGHRSVSWYQQTPGQGLQFLFEYFSETQRNKGNFPGRFSGRQFSNSRSEMNVSTLELGDSALYLCASTEQVEQFFGPGTRLTVL.

The chain combines TRBV5-1 with TRBJ1-2; maybe TRBD1 (6 bases). This CDR3 comprises 15 residues. Germline V gene data show CDR1 as SGHRS and CDR2 as YFSETQ. Trimming took 4 bases from V and 0 from J, leaving 13 bases between them. Written as DNA, the CDR3 is TGCGCCAGCAGCCCCCGGACAGAGGCTAACTATGGCTACACCTTC. Translating it yields CASSPRTEANYGYTF.

The rearrangement uses TRBV7-3 and TRBJ2-1; TRBD2 matches 7 bases. The CDR3 length is 16 residues. CDR1 SGHTA and CDR2 FQGTGA come from the germline V gene. The J segment lost 2 bases and the V segment lost 9 bases, leaving 13 bases of the junction unmatched. The CDR3 DNA reads TGTGCCAGAGTGGGGGGAGCGGGACGGCCCTACAATGAGCAGTTCTTC. The encoded protein is CARVGGAGRPYNEQFF.

The CDR3 DNA sequence: TGTGCCACCACCCGACTCGGACCGGGAAACACCATATATTTT. Amino acids: CATTRLGPGNTIYF. V usage is TRBV15 and J usage is TRBJ1-3; no firm D call. V lost 7 bases and J lost 4, with 14 bases in between. The CDR3 has 14 amino acids. Germline CDR1 LNHNV, CDR2 YYDKDF (reference sequence).

V and J are TRBV11-1 and TRBJ2-2; 8 nucleotides align to TRBD1. Germline V gene lookup returns CDR1 SGHAT and CDR2 FQDESV (reference sequence). This CDR3 region has 14 residues. J lost 6 bases, V lost 5 bases, and 5 bases had no gene match. The CDR3 coding sequence is TGTGCCAGCAGCCCGCAGGGGGCATCCGGGGAGCTGTTTTTT. Amino acid sequence: CASSPQGASGELFF.